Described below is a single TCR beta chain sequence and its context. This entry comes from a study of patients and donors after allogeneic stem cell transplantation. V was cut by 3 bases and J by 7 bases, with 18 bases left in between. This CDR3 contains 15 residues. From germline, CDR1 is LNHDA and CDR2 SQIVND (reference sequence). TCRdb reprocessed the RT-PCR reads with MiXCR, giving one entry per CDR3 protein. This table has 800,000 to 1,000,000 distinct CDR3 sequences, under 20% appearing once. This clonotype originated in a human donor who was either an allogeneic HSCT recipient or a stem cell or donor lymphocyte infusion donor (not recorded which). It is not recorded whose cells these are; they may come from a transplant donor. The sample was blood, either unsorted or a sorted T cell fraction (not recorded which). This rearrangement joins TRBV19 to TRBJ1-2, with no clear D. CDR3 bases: TGTGCCAGTAGTATTTCCCGGACCGCTAAGGGTGGCTACACCTTC. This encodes CASSISRTAKGGYTF.